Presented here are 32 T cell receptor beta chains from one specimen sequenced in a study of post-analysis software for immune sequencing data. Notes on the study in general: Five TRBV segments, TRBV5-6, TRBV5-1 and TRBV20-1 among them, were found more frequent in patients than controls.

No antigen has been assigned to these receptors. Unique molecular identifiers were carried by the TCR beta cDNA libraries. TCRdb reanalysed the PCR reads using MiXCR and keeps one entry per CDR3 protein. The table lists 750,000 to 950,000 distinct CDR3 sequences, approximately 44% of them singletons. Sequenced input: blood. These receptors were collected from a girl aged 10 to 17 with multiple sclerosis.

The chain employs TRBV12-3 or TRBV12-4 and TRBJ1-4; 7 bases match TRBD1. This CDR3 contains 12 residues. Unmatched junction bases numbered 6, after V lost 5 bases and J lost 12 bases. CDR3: CASSPDRAELFF. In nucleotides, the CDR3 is TGTGCCAGCAGTCCCGACAGGGCGGAACTGTTTTTT.

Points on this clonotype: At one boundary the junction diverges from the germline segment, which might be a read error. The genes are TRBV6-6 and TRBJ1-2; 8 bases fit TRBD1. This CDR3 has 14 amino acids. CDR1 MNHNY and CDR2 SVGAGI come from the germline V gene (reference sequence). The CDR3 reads CASSYSPGGPGYTF. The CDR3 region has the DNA TGTGCCAGCAGCTACTCGCCAGGGGGCCCTGGCTACACCTTC.

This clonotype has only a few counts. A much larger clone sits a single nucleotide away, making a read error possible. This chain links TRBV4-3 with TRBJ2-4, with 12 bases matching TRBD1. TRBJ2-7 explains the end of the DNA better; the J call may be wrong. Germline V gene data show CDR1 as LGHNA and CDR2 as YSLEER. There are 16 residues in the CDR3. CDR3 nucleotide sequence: TGCGCCAGCAGCCACTCCGGGACAGGGGGCAGCTACGAGCAGTACTTC. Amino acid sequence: CASSHSGTGGSYEQYF.

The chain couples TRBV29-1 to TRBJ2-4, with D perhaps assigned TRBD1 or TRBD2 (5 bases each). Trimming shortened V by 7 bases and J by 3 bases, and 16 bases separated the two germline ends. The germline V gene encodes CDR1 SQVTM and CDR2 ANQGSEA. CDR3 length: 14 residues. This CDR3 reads CSAVAKRGKNIQYF. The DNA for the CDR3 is TGCAGCGCCGTGGCAAAGAGGGGCAAAAACATTCAGTACTTC.

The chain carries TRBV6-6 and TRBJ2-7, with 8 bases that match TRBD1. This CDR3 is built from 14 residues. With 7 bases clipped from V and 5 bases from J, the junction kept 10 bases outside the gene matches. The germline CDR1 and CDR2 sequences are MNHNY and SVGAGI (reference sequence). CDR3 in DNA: TGTGCCAGCACCATCGGACAGGGTACCAACGAGCAGTACTTC. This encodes CASTIGQGTNEQYF.

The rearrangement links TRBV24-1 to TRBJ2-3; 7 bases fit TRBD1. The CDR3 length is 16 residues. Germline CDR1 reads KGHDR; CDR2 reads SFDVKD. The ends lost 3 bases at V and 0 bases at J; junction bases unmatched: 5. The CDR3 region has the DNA TGTGCCACCAGTGATCAGAACAGGGGAAGCACAGATACGCAGTATTTT. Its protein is CATSDQNRGSTDTQYF.

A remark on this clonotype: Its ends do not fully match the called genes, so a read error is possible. Written as DNA, the CDR3 is TGTGCCAGCAGATTAGTACAGGGTGTAGATACGCGGTATTTT. Amino acid sequence: CASRLVQGVDTRYF. The rearrangement uses TRBV2 and TRBJ2-3, with D possibly TRBD1 on 6 matching bases. CDR1 and CDR2 (germline): SNHLY, FYNNEI. The CDR3 contains 14 residues.

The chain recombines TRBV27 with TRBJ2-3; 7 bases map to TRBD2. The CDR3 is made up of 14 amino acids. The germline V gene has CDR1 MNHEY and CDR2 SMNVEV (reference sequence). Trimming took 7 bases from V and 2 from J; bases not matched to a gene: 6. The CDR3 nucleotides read TGTGCCAGCAACGGCGGGGGACCCACAGATACGCAGTATTTT. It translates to CASNGGGPTDTQYF.

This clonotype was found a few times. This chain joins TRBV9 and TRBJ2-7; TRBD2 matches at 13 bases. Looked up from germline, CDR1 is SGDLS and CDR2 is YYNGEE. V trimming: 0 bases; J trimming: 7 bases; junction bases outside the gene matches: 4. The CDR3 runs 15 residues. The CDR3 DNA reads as TGTGCCAGCAGCGTAGGGACTAGCGGGAGAGGTGAGCAGTACTTC. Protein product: CASSVGTSGRGEQYF.

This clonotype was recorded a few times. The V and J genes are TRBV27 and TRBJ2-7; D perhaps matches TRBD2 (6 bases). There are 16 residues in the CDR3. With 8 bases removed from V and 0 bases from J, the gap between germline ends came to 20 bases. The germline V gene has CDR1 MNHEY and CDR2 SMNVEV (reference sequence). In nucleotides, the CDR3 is TGTGCCAGCGGAGGGTCGACCCGCGAGAGCTCCTACGAGCAGTACTTC. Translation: CASGGSTRESSYEQYF.

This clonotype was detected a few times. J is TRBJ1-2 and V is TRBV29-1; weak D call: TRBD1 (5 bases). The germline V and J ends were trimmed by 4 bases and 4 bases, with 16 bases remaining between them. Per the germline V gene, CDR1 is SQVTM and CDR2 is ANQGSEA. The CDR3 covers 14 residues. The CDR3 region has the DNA TGCAGCGTTGTGTTGGAGGGGAGGGGCTATGGCTACACCTTC. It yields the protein CSVVLEGRGYGYTF.

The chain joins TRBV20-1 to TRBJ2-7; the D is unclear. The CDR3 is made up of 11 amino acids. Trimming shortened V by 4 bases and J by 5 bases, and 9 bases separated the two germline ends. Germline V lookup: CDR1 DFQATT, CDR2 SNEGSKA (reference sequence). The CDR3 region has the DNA TGCAGTGCTAAGGTCGTCGACGAGCAGTACTTC. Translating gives CSAKVVDEQYF.

The CDR3 DNA is TGTGCCAGCAGCCAAGTGTATCCTCTGAGGGGAGGTCCAGAGACCCAGTACTTC. This encodes CASSQVYPLRGGPETQYF. The genes are TRBV4-2 and TRBJ2-5, with D maybe TRBD2 (6 bases). Germline CDR1 reads LGHNA; CDR2 reads YNFKEQ. The CDR3 length is 18 residues. The V end lost 1 base, the J end lost 4 bases, and 22 bases lay between the germline ends.

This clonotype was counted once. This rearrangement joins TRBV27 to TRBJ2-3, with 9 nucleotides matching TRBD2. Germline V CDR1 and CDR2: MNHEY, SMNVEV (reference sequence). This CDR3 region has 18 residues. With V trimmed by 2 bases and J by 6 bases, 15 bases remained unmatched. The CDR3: CASSLVVTQGLACDTQYF. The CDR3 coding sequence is TGTGCCAGCAGTTTAGTGGTCACGCAGGGACTAGCATGCGATACGCAGTATTTT.

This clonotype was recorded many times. The DNA for the CDR3 is TGTGCCACCAGTGAAGGAGGACAGGGGTACGAGCAGTACTTC. Protein: CATSEGGQGYEQYF. This sequence joins TRBV24-1 and TRBJ2-7, with TRBD1 identical over 9 bases. CDR1 is KGHDR, CDR2 SFDVKD, per germline. The CDR3 consists of 14 residues. V gave up 4 bases and J gave up 4 bases; unmatched junction bases: 4.

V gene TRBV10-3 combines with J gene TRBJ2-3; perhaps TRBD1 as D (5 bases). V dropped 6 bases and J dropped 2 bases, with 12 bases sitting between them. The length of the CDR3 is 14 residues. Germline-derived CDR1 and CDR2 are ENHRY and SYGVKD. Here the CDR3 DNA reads TGTGCCATCAGGATGGACACAAACACAGATACGCAGTATTTT. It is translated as CAIRMDTNTDTQYF.

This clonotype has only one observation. The CDR3 reads CSAGPPTSGSMETQYF. CDR3 sequence (DNA): TGCAGTGCTGGGCCGCCTACTAGCGGGAGTATGGAGACCCAGTACTTC. The chain recombines TRBV20-1 with TRBJ2-4; 11 bases are a match to TRBD2. The tail of the sequence fits TRBJ2-5 better, so the J call may be wrong. Germline lookup yields CDR1 DFQATT and CDR2 SNEGSKA (reference sequence). CDR3 length equals 16 residues.

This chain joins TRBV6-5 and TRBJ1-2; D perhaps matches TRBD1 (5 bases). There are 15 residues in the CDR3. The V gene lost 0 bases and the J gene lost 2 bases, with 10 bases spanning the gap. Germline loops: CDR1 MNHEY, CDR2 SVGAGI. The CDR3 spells CASSYSTGQNYGYTF. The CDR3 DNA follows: TGTGCCAGCAGTTACTCCACAGGACAAAACTATGGCTACACCTTC.

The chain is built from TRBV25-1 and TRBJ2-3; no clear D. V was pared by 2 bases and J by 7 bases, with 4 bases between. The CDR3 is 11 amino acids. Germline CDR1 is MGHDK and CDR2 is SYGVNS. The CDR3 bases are TGTGCCAGCAGTGAAGAAAATACGCAGTATTTT. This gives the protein CASSEENTQYF.

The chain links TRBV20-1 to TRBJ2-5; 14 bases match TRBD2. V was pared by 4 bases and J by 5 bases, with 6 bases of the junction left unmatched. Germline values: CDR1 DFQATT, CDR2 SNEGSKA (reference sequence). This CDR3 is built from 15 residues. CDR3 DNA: TGCAGTGCTACCCGGGGACTAGCGGGAGTCGAGACCCAGTACTTC. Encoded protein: CSATRGLAGVETQYF.

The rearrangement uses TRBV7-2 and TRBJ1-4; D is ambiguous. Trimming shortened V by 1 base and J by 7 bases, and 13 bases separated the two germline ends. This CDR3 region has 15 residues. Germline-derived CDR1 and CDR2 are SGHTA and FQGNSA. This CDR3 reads CASSLVLTGSEKLFF. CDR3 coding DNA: TGTGCCAGCAGCTTAGTTTTGACGGGGAGTGAAAAACTGTTTTTT. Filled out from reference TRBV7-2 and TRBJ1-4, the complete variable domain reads GAGVSQSPSNKVTEKGKDVELRCDPISGHTALYWYRQSLGQGLEFLIYFQGNSAPDKSGLPSDRFSAERTGGSVSTLTIQRTQQEDSAVYLCASSLVLTGSEKLFFGSGTQLSVL.

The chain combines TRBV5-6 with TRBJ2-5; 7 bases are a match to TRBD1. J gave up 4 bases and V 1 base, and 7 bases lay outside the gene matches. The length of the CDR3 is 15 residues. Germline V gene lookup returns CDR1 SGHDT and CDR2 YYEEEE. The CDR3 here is CASSLLTGQSETQYF. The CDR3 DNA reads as TGTGCCAGCAGCTTGTTGACAGGGCAATCAGAGACCCAGTACTTC.

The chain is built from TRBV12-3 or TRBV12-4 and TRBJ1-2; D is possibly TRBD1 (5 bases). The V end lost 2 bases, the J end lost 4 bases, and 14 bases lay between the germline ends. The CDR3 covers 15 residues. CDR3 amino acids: CASSLTGDAGYGYTF. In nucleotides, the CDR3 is TGTGCCAGCAGTTTAACCGGGGACGCGGGCTATGGCTACACCTTC.

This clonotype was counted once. This CDR3 reads CASSQGLAGDTGELFF. In nucleotides, the CDR3 is TGTGCCAGCAGCCAAGGCCTAGCGGGAGACACCGGGGAGCTGTTTTTT. J is TRBJ2-2 and V is TRBV4-2; 10 bases are a match to TRBD2. The CDR3 is 16 residues long. From germline, CDR1 is LGHNA and CDR2 YNFKEQ. The V segment lost 1 base and the J segment 3 bases; nucleotides outside the gene matches: 2.

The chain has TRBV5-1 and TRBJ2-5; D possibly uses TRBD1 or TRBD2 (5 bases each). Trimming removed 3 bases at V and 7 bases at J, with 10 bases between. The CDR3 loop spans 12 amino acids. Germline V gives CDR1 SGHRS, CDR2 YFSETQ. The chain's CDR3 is CASSSRGVTQYF. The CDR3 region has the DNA TGCGCCAGCAGCTCAAGGGGAGTGACCCAGTACTTC.

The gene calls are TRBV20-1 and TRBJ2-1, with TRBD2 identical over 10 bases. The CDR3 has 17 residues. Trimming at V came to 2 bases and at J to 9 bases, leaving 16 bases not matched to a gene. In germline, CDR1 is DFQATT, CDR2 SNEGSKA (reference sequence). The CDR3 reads CSARTLAGVVGRSEQFF. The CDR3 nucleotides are TGCAGTGCTAGAACGCTAGCGGGAGTGGTGGGCAGAAGTGAGCAGTTCTTC.

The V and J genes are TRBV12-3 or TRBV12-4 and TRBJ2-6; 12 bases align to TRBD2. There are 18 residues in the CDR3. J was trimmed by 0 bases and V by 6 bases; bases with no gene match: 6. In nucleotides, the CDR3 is TGTGCCAGCAGAACGGGACTAGCGGGTAACTCTGGGGCCAACGTCCTGACTTTC. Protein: CASRTGLAGNSGANVLTF.

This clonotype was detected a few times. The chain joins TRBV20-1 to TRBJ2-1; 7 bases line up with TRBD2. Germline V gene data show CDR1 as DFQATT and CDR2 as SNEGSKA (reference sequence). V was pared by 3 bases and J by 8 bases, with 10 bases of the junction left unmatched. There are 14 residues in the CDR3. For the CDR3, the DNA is TGCAGTGCTAGTGGGCTAGCGGTAGGCGATGAGCAGTTCTTC. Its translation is CSASGLAVGDEQFF.

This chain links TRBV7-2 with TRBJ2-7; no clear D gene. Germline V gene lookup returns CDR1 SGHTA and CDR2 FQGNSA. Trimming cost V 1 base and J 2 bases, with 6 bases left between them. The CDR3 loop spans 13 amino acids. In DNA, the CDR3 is TGTGCCAGCAGCTTAGTCGTAACCTACGAGCAGTACTTC. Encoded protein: CASSLVVTYEQYF. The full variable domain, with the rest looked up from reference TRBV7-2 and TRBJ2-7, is GAGVSQSPSNKVTEKGKDVELRCDPISGHTALYWYRQSLGQGLEFLIYFQGNSAPDKSGLPSDRFSAERTGGSVSTLTIQRTQQEDSAVYLCASSLVVTYEQYFGPGTRLTVT.

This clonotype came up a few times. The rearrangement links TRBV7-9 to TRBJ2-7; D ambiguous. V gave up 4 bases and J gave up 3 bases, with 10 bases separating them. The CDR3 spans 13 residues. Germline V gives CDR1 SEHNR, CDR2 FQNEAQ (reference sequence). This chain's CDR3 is CASSSPPVYEQYF. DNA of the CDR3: TGTGCCAGCAGCTCCCCACCGGTCTACGAGCAGTACTTC.

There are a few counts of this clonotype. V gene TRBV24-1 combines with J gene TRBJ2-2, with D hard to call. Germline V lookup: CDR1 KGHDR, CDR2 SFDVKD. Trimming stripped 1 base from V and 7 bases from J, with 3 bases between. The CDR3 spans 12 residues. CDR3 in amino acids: CATSDFIGELFF. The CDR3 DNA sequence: TGTGCCACCAGTGATTTCATCGGGGAGCTGTTTTTT.

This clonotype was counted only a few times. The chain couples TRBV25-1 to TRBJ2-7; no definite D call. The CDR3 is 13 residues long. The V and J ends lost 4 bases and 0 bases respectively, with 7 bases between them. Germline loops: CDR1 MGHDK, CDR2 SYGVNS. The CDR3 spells CASSVVSSYEQYF. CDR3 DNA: TGTGCCAGCAGTGTGGTCAGCTCCTACGAGCAGTACTTC.